This T cell receptor (beta chain) was obtained from a study of T cells after posttransplantation cyclophosphamide. Germline CDR1 reads LNHDA; CDR2 reads SQIVND (reference sequence). The ends were cut back, 7 bases at V and 3 bases at J, with 9 bases in the middle. CDR3 length: 12 amino acids. Whole-study results and caveats: Donor CD8+ memory clones often dominated recipient blood repertoires at later times. Tissue-infiltrating T cells from skin or gut overlapped little with blood T cells. TRB clonality was highly associated with recipient CMV seropositivity and reactivation.

Profiled with immunoSEQ multiplex PCR; TCRdb holds only in-frame clones, not every one. The data show about 38,000 clones, with none appearing a single time. This clone was recorded at least ten times. The antigen is undetermined. The receptor's source is a man aged 50-60 years in good health, CMV-negative, and a related stem cell transplant donor. J is TRBJ1-1 and V is TRBV19, with D possibly matching TRBD1 (6 bases). Sequences were obtained from PBMCs. Here the CDR3 reads CASTQGYTEAFF. The CDR3 nucleotides read TGTGCCAGTACCCAGGGGTACACTGAAGCTTTCTTT.